A single sample is the source of the 20 T cell receptor beta chains below, sequenced in a study of T cell responses to AZD1222 COVID-19 vaccine. Measured with immunoSEQ multiplex PCR; TCRdb has only the in-frame clones, and not every one. The data contain 140,000 to 150,000 clones, about 93% of them singletons. This specimen consisted of peripheral blood, obtained on day 0 of AZD1222 vaccination. The receptors originated from an adult in good health.

The V gene is TRBV6-2 or TRBV6-3, the J gene TRBJ2-2, with 11 nucleotides matching TRBD1. There are 17 residues in the CDR3. V dropped 5 bases and J dropped 2; count of bases not matched to a gene: 7. Germline CDR1 reads MNHEY; CDR2 reads SVGEGT. The CDR3 DNA reads as TGTGCCAGCAGTCGCGGCTGGACAGGGGGCAACACCGGGGAGCTGTTTTTT. Residues: CASSRGWTGGNTGELFF.

CDR3 loop: CASRPGRAQETQYF. CDR3 sequence (DNA): TGTGCCAGCAGGCCAGGCAGGGCCCAAGAGACCCAGTACTTC. The rearrangement links TRBV5-4 to TRBJ2-5; perhaps TRBD1 as D (5 bases). Germline V gene lookup returns CDR1 SGHNT and CDR2 YYREEE (reference sequence). V was trimmed by 5 bases and J by 1 base, leaving 12 bases between them. The CDR3 consists of 14 residues.

The gene calls are TRBV10-3 and TRBJ2-2; D remains ambiguous. Looked up from germline, CDR1 is ENHRY and CDR2 is SYGVKD. V was pared by 0 bases and J by 5 bases, with 7 bases between. CDR3 length: 14 residues. The CDR3: CAISESTWTGELFF. The CDR3 DNA reads TGTGCCATCAGTGAGTCTACATGGACCGGGGAGCTGTTTTTT.

The J gene is TRBJ2-2, the V gene TRBV5-1; TRBD2 might be the D (5 bases). Looked up from germline, CDR1 is SGHRS and CDR2 is YFSETQ. The CDR3 contains 13 residues. The CDR3 spells CALRAALTGELFF. The CDR3 region has the DNA TGCGCTTTGAGGGCAGCACTTACCGGGGAGCTGTTTTTT.

This clone was picked up a small number of times. The rearrangement uses TRBV6-1 and TRBJ2-7; the match to TRBD2 covers 7 bases. This CDR3 region has 13 residues. With V trimmed by 2 bases and J by 6 bases, 4 bases remained unmatched. From germline, CDR1 is MNHNS and CDR2 SASEGT. CDR3 nucleotides: TGTGCCAGCAGTGAAAGAGGGAGGGGCGAGCAGTACTTC. The encoded protein is CASSERGRGEQYF.

This clone was observed a single time. CDR3 amino acids: CASSYSYPGLYGYTF. In nucleotides, the CDR3 is TGTGCCAGCAGTTACTCGTATCCGGGGCTCTATGGCTACACCTTC. The chain has TRBV6-5 and TRBJ1-2; D perhaps matches TRBD1 (5 bases). Deletions cut 0 bases from V and 4 bases from J, with 12 bases between. From germline, CDR1 is MNHEY and CDR2 SVGAGI. The CDR3 runs to 15 residues.

This chain joins TRBV19 and TRBJ2-7; 9 bases fit TRBD1. V dropped 5 bases and J dropped 5; count of bases not matched to a gene: 10. CDR1 LNHDA and CDR2 SQIVND come from the germline V gene (reference sequence). This CDR3 has 15 amino acids. This CDR3 is CASSLSGTGRDEQYF. CDR3 in DNA: TGTGCCAGTAGTTTATCCGGGACAGGGAGAGACGAGCAGTACTTC.

The rearrangement uses TRBV7-8 and TRBJ2-1; 8 nucleotides line up with TRBD2. V shed 5 bases and J 15 bases; nucleotides not matched to a gene: 12. The CDR3 is 13 residues long. CDR1 and CDR2 from the germline V gene are SGHVS and FQNEAQ. The CDR3 sequence: CASSLREGLGLFF. CDR3 bases: TGTGCCAGCAGCCTACGGGAGGGCCTAGGTTTGTTCTTC.

The chain uses TRBV23-1 and TRBJ1-2; D remains ambiguous. TRBV23-1 is an open reading frame whose function is uncertain. The CDR3 runs 16 residues. The V and J ends lost 6 bases and 6 bases respectively, with 23 bases between them. For the CDR3, the DNA is TGCGCCAGCAGCGGAAACGAACCGCGCGATGTACATGGCTACACCTTC. Translated: CASSGNEPRDVHGYTF.

V gene TRBV5-4 combines with J gene TRBJ2-1; D is unresolved. From germline, CDR1 is SGHNT and CDR2 YYREEE (reference sequence). V was clipped by 6 bases and J by 10 bases, with 14 bases between them. This CDR3 comprises 12 residues. CDR3 loop: CASTYQKGEQFF. The CDR3 nucleotides read TGTGCCAGCACCTATCAAAAAGGGGAGCAGTTCTTC.

CDR3 residues: CASSKAGRDLTEAFF. CDR3 sequence (DNA): TGTGCCAGCAGCAAGGCAGGGAGGGATCTCACTGAAGCTTTCTTT. V gene TRBV21-1 combines with J gene TRBJ1-1. TRBV21-1 is a documented pseudogene. This CDR3 has 15 amino acids.

The chain combines TRBV4-1 with TRBJ2-7; 8 positions match TRBD1. Looked up from germline, CDR1 is MGHRA and CDR2 is YSYEKL. The V and J ends lost 0 bases and 5 bases, in that order; junction bases with no gene match: 9. CDR3 length: 16 amino acids. This CDR3 reads CASSQEDGNRGNEQYF. CDR3 bases: TGCGCCAGCAGCCAAGAAGACGGGAACAGGGGGAACGAGCAGTACTTC.

The rearrangement links TRBV4-2 to TRBJ2-2; no clear D gene. Germline lookup yields CDR1 LGHNA and CDR2 YNFKEQ. This CDR3 comprises 13 residues. V gave up 5 bases and J gave up 0 bases, with 4 bases separating them. CDR3 sequence (DNA): TGTGCCAGCAGCGCTGCGAACACCGGGGAGCTGTTTTTT. This sequence encodes CASSAANTGELFF.

The chain has TRBV19 and TRBJ2-1, with D possibly called TRBD1 or TRBD2 (5 bases each). Trimming removed 5 bases at V and 1 base at J, with 18 bases between. The germline V gene encodes CDR1 LNHDA and CDR2 SQIVND (reference sequence). The CDR3 has 17 amino acids. CDR3 region: CASSGTRGFRSYNEQFF. The CDR3 DNA follows: TGTGCCAGTAGTGGGACGAGAGGGTTTAGGTCCTACAATGAGCAGTTCTTC.

The chain's CDR3 is CASSRGGTFSYEQYF. The CDR3 DNA reads TGTGCCAGCAGCCGAGGGGGAACCTTCTCCTACGAGCAGTACTTC. The chain has TRBV5-5 and TRBJ2-7; tentative D call: TRBD1 (6 bases). CDR1 and CDR2 (germline): SGHKS, YYEKEE (reference sequence). V was trimmed by 4 bases and J by 0 bases, leaving 14 bases between them. This CDR3 has 15 amino acids.

This clone was observed once. The J gene is TRBJ1-5, the V gene TRBV19, with D possibly matching TRBD1 (5 bases). Deletions cut 3 bases from V and 0 bases from J, with 9 bases between. The CDR3 consists of 15 residues. Looked up from germline, CDR1 is LNHDA and CDR2 is SQIVND (reference sequence). DNA for the CDR3: TGTGCCAGTAGTATGGGACTCTATAGCAATCAGCCCCAGCATTTT. Amino acids: CASSMGLYSNQPQHF.

The chain couples TRBV9 to TRBJ2-1; no definite D call. The V end lost 4 bases, the J end lost 6 bases, and 11 bases lay between the germline ends. The CDR3 spans 13 residues. Germline values: CDR1 SGDLS, CDR2 YYNGEE. CDR3 residues: CASSSSLINEQFF. The CDR3 coding sequence is TGTGCCAGCAGCTCATCTTTAATCAATGAGCAGTTCTTC.

This chain links TRBV9 with TRBJ2-1; 8 nucleotides align to TRBD2. Germline CDR1 is SGDLS and CDR2 is YYNGEE. The V and J ends lost 6 bases and 0 bases, in that order; junction bases with no gene match: 8. The CDR3 runs to 16 residues. The CDR3 bases are TGTGCCAGCACCTTCGGGGGGGCGGCCTCCTACAATGAGCAGTTCTTC. Translating gives CASTFGGAASYNEQFF.

The V call is TRBV19, the J call TRBJ2-2; D might be TRBD1 (6 bases). The CDR3 length is 16 residues. Germline CDR1 LNHDA, CDR2 SQIVND (reference sequence). Between the trimmed V and J ends, which lost 4 bases and 6 bases, there was a span of 18 bases. The CDR3 here is CASSRAGDLAPGELFF. As DNA, the CDR3 is TGTGCCAGTAGTAGAGCAGGGGACCTTGCCCCCGGGGAGCTGTTTTTT.

The chain couples TRBV9 to TRBJ2-2; D ambiguous. CDR1 is SGDLS, CDR2 YYNGEE, per germline. The CDR3 loop spans 15 amino acids. V lost 6 bases and J lost 0, with 12 bases in between. CDR3 loop: CASMESASNTGELFF. The CDR3 nucleotides read TGTGCCAGCATGGAGTCCGCTTCGAACACCGGGGAGCTGTTTTTT.